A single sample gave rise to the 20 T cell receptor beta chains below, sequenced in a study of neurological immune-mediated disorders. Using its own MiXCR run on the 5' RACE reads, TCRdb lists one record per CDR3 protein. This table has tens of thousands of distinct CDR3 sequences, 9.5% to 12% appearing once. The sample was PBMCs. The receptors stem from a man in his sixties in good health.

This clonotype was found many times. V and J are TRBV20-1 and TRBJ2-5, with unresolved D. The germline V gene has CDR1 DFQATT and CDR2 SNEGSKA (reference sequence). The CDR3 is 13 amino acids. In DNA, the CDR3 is TGCAGCGAGGAGAAGACCGGACAAGAGACCCAGTACTTC. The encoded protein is CSEEKTGQETQYF.

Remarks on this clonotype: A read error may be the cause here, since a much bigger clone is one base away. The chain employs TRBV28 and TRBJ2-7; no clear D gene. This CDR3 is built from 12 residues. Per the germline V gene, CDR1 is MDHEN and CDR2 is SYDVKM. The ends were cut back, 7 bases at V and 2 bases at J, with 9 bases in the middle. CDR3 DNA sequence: TGTGCCAGCATCTACAGAGCCTACGAGCAGTACTTC. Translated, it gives CASIYRAYEQYF.

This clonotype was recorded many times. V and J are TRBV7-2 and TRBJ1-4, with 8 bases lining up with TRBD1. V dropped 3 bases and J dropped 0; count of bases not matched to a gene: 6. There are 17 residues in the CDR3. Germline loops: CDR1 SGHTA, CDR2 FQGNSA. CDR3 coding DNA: TGTGCCAGCAGCTTCCAGGGGGCAGGCGCAACTAATGAAAAACTGTTTTTT. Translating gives CASSFQGAGATNEKLFF.

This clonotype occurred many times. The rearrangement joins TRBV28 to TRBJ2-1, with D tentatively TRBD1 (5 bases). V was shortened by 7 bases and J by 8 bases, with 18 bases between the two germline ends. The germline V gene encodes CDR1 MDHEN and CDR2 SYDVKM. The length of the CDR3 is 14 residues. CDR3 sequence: CASNRPQGTDEQFF. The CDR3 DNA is TGTGCCAGCAATAGGCCCCAGGGTACAGATGAGCAGTTCTTC. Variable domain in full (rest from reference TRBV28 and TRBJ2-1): DVKVTQSSRYLVKRTGEKVFLECVQDMDHENMFWYRQDPGLGLRLIYFSYDVKMKEKGDIPEGYSVSREKKERFSLILESASTNQTSMYLCASNRPQGTDEQFFGPGTRLTVL.

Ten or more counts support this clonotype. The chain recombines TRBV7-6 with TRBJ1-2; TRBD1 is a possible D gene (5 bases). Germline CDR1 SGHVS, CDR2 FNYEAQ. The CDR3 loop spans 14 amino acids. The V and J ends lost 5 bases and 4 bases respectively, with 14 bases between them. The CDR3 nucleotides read TGTGCCAGCAGCCTCGGTCGGGACCTCTATGGCTACACCTTC. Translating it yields CASSLGRDLYGYTF.

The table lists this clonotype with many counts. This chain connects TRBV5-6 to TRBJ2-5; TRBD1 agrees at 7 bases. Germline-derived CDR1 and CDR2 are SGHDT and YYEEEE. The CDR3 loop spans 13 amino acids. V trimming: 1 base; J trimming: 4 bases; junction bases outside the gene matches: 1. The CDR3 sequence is CASSLRGPETQYF. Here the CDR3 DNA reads TGTGCCAGCAGCTTGAGGGGGCCAGAGACCCAGTACTTC.

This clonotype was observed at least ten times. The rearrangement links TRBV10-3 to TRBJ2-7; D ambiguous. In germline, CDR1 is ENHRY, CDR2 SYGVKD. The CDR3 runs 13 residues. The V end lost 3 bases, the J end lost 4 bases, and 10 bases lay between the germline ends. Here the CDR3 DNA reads TGTGCCATCAGTGAAAGAGACGGATACGAGCAGTACTTC. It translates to CAISERDGYEQYF.

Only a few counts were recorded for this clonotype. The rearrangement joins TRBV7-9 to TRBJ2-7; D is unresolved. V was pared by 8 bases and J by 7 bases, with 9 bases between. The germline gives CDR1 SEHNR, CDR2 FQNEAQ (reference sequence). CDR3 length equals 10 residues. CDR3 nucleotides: TGTGCCAGCGGCATTGGGGAGCAGTACTTC. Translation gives CASGIGEQYF.

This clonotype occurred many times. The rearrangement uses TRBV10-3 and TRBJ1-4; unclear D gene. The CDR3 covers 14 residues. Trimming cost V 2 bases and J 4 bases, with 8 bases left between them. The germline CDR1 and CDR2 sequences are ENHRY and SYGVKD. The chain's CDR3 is CAISEGKSNEKLFF. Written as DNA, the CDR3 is TGTGCCATCAGTGAGGGAAAGAGTAATGAAAAACTGTTTTTT.

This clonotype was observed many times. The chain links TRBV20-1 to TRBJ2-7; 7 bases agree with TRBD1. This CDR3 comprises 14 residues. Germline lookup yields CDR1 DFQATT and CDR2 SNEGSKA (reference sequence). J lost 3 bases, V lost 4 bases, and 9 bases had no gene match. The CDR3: CSATPMTGSYEQYF. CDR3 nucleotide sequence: TGCAGTGCTACCCCTATGACAGGGAGCTACGAGCAGTACTTC.

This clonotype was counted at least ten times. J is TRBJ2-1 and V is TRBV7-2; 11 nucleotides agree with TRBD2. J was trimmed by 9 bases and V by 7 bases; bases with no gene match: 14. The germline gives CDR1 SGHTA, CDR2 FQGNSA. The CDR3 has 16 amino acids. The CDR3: CASNTLLAGGRIEQFF. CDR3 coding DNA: TGTGCCAGCAACACCCTCCTAGCGGGGGGCCGAATTGAGCAGTTCTTC.

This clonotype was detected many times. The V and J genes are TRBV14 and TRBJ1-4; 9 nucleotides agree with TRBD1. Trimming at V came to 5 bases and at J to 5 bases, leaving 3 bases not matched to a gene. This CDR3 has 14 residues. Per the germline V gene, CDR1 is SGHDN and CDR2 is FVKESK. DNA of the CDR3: TGTGCCAGCAGCAGGGACAGGGCGAATGAAAAACTGTTTTTT. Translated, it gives CASSRDRANEKLFF.

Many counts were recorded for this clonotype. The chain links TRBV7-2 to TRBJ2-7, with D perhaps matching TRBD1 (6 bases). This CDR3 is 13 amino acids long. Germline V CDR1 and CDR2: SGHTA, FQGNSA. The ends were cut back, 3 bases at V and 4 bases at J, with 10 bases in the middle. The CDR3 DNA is TGTGCCAGCAGCTTGCAACAGGGTTACGAGCAGTACTTC. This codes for CASSLQQGYEQYF.

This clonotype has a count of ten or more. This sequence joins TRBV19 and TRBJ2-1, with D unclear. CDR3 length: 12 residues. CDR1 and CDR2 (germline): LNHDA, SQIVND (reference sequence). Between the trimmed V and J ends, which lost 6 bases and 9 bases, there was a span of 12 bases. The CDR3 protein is CASRNARSEQFF. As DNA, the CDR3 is TGTGCCAGTAGAAACGCTAGGAGTGAGCAGTTCTTC.

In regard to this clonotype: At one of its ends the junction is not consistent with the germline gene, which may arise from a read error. The DNA of the CDR3 is TGCAGTGCTCCTCGCGCGGGAGCCAAGTCGTCTAATGAGCACTTCTTC. Translating it yields CSAPRAGAKSSNEHFF. The chain combines TRBV20-1 with TRBJ2-1; 7 nucleotides match TRBD2. The CDR3 spans 16 residues. Germline V gene data show CDR1 as DFQATT and CDR2 as SNEGSKA (reference sequence).

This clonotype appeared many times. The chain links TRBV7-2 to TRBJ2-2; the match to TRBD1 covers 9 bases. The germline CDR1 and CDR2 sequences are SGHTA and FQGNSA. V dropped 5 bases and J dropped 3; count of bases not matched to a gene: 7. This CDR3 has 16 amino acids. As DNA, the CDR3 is TGTGCCAGCAGCGGTCCGGGACAGGGTTACACCGGGGAGCTGTTTTTT. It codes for CASSGPGQGYTGELFF.

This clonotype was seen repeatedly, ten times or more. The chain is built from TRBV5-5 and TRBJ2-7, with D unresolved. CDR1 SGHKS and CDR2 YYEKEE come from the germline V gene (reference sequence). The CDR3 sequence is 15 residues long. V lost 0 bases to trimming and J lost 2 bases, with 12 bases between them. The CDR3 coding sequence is TGTGCCAGCAGCTTGGTCCTTGCGGCCCCCTACGAGCAGTACTTC. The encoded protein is CASSLVLAAPYEQYF.

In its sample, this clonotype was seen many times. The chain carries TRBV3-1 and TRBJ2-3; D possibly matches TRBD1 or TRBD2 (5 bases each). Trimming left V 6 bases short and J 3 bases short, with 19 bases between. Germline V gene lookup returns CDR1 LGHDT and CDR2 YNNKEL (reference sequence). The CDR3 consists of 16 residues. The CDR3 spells CASSLRRGPRTDTQYF. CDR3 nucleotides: TGTGCCAGCAGTCTAAGAAGGGGACCGAGAACAGATACGCAGTATTTT.

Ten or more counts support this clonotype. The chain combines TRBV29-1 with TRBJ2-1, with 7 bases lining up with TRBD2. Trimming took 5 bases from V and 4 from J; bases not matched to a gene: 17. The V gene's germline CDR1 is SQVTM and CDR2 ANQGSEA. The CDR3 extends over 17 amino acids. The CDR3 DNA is TGCAGCGTTCATACCCCTAGCGGACCCACTTTTTACAATGAGCAGTTCTTC. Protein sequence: CSVHTPSGPTFYNEQFF.

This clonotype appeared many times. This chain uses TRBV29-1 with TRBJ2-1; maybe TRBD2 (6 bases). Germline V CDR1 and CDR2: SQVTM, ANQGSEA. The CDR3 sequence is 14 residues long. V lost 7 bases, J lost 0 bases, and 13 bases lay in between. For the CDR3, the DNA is TGCAGCGCGGACGCGGGGTTCTCCTACAATGAGCAGTTCTTC. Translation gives CSADAGFSYNEQFF.